What follows describes a single T cell receptor (beta chain). CDR1 is KGHDR and CDR2 is SFDVKD in the germline V gene. This CDR3 spans 17 amino acids. V was clipped by 3 bases and J by 5 bases; unmatched bases: 5. TCRdb independently ran MiXCR on the RT-PCR reads; one entry per CDR3 protein. The sample lists about 680,000 distinct CDR3 sequences; about 14% were seen once. The TCR comes from a female donor in good health, serving as a healthy control. The J gene is TRBJ2-1, the V gene TRBV24-1; 14 bases are shared with TRBD2. Sequencing was done on a sample of memory CD4+ T cells from blood. CDR3 sequence reads: CATSDGTSGRAHNEQFF. In DNA, the CDR3 is TGTGCCACCAGTGATGGGACTAGCGGGAGAGCTCACAATGAGCAGTTCTTC.